Below are 10 T cell receptor beta chains sequenced from a single sample in a study of cytomegalovirus exposure and HLA in healthy donors. PCR amplification relied on 60 Vbeta primers (plus 13 Jbeta primers). The repertoire was sequenced with immunoSEQ multiplex PCR; TCRdb's copy has only in-frame clones and lacks some. The sample holds about 130,000 clones, less than 80% seen once. Sequences were obtained from PBMCs. The receptors stem from a woman between 50 and 59 years old in good health and CMV-seronegative.

V and J are TRBV19 and TRBJ2-6; D is possibly TRBD1 (6 bases). The V gene lost 7 bases and the J gene lost 0 bases, with 10 bases spanning the gap. CDR1 is LNHDA, CDR2 SQIVND, per germline (reference sequence). The length of the CDR3 is 15 residues. CDR3 in DNA: TGTGCCAGTATCTCACAGGGCTCTGGGGCCAACGTCCTGACTTTC. Protein sequence: CASISQGSGANVLTF.

This chain's CDR3 is CASNRQGLSSYEQYF. For the CDR3, the DNA is TGTGCCAGCAACCGCCAGGGGTTGAGCTCCTACGAGCAGTACTTC. The J gene is TRBJ2-7, the V gene TRBV7-8; D possibly corresponds to TRBD1 (6 bases). Trimming cost V 7 bases and J 0 bases, with 16 bases left between them. Germline V lookup: CDR1 SGHVS, CDR2 FQNEAQ. The CDR3 contains 15 residues.

The chain uses TRBV18 and TRBJ2-5, with 8 bases aligning to TRBD1. Germline V lookup: CDR1 KGHSH, CDR2 LQKENI. J lost 2 bases, V lost 3 bases, and 2 bases had no gene match. CDR3 length: 14 amino acids. CDR3 DNA: TGTGCCAGCTCACCGGACAGGGTACAAGAGACCCAGTACTTC. Residues: CASSPDRVQETQYF.

The chain recombines TRBV5-4 with TRBJ2-7; 7 bases agree with TRBD2. This CDR3 comprises 14 residues. The J segment lost 4 bases and the V segment lost 2 bases, leaving 6 bases of the junction unmatched. CDR1 is SGHNT and CDR2 is YYREEE in the germline V gene (reference sequence). The CDR3 is CASSFGGRAYEQYF. The CDR3 DNA reads TGTGCCAGCAGCTTTGGAGGGAGGGCTTACGAGCAGTACTTC.

This chain joins TRBV27 and TRBJ2-7; TRBD1 might be the D (5 bases). The germline V gene has CDR1 MNHEY and CDR2 SMNVEV (reference sequence). Trimming left V 5 bases short and J 6 bases short, with 17 bases between. CDR3 length: 14 residues. The CDR3 DNA reads as TGTGCCAGCAGTCTTACAGGTGGTAGGAGCGAGCAGTACTTC. As protein: CASSLTGGRSEQYF.

The CDR3 loop reads CASATQRRDHEQFF. CDR3 coding DNA: TGTGCCAGCGCGACCCAGCGGCGGGACCATGAGCAGTTCTTC. The rearrangement joins TRBV28 to TRBJ2-1, with D possibly TRBD2 on 6 matching bases. V lost 8 bases and J 8 bases, leaving 19 bases between the germline ends. Germline V CDR1 and CDR2: MDHEN, SYDVKM. The CDR3 totals 14 residues. The whole variable domain, remainder taken from reference TRBV28 and TRBJ2-1, is DVKVTQSSRYLVKRTGEKVFLECVQDMDHENMFWYRQDPGLGLRLIYFSYDVKMKEKGDIPEGYSVSREKKERFSLILESASTNQTSMYLCASATQRRDHEQFFGPGTRLTVL.

This chain connects TRBV5-1 to TRBJ2-1; TRBD2 is a possible D gene (6 bases). This CDR3 comprises 15 residues. Trimming removed 4 bases from V and 4 bases from J, with 15 bases in between. Germline CDR1 and CDR2: SGHRS and YFSETQ. The CDR3 coding sequence is TGCGCCAGCAGCCCGCGGGAAAGTCGGTACAATGAGCAGTTCTTC. Translating it yields CASSPRESRYNEQFF.

This clone has just one count. The chain uses TRBV28 and TRBJ2-1; no reliable D call. The CDR3 is 12 residues long. Trimming stripped 2 bases from V and 16 bases from J, with 15 bases between. Germline V CDR1 and CDR2: MDHEN, SYDVKM. Written as DNA, the CDR3 is TGTGCCAGCAGTTTAGGTTGGAGAGTCCTCTTCTTC. Its protein product is CASSLGWRVLFF.

The chain has TRBV18 and TRBJ2-7; possible D gene TRBD2, 6 bases. The germline V gene has CDR1 KGHSH and CDR2 LQKENI. The CDR3 covers 15 residues. Trimming took off 2 bases at V and 0 bases at J, with 11 bases between the two ends. CDR3 protein: CASSPSGVGSYEQYF. CDR3 sequence (DNA): TGTGCCAGCTCACCATCGGGAGTGGGCTCCTACGAGCAGTACTTC.

There are a few counts of this clone. V gene TRBV7-2 combines with J gene TRBJ2-1; 8 nucleotides align to TRBD2. The junction had 12 bases not matched to a gene; V was cut back by 1 base and J by 4 bases. The CDR3 contains 18 residues. Germline V lookup: CDR1 SGHTA, CDR2 FQGNSA. The CDR3 nucleotides are TGTGCCAGCAGCTTAGGTTTCGATACTAGCGGCATTTACAATGAGCAGTTCTTC. Amino acid sequence: CASSLGFDTSGIYNEQFF. Filled out from reference TRBV7-2 and TRBJ2-1, the complete variable domain reads GAGVSQSPSNKVTEKGKDVELRCDPISGHTALYWYRQSLGQGLEFLIYFQGNSAPDKSGLPSDRFSAERTGGSVSTLTIQRTQQEDSAVYLCASSLGFDTSGIYNEQFFGPGTRLTVL.